These 29 T cell receptor beta chains came from one sample sequenced in a study of T-cell reconstitution after alpha-beta-depleted transplantation in children. Findings of the study overall: Reportedly, alpha-beta T cells present about two months post-transplant originated from several hundred expanded clones of graft origin.

These receptors have no known antigen. Unique molecular identifiers were built into the TCRbeta library. From the PCR reads, TCRdb called clonotypes with MiXCR, one entry per CDR3 protein. The sample has around 30,000 distinct CDR3 sequences; over 6.5% are singletons. The material was peripheral blood, obtained 60 days after TCRalphabeta/CD19-depleted stem cell transplant. The receptors originated from a child younger than two who had a stem cell transplant for acute myeloid leukemia, so the T cells may come from the graft donor.

In this sample, this clonotype turned up many times. The chain is built from TRBV3-1 and TRBJ2-5, with a weak D call TRBD1 (6 bases). V was trimmed by 0 bases and J by 5 bases, leaving 13 bases between them. The CDR3 spans 15 residues. Germline values: CDR1 LGHDT, CDR2 YNNKEL (reference sequence). The CDR3 here is CASSQDSARGETQYF. CDR3 sequence (DNA): TGTGCCAGCAGCCAAGATTCGGCCAGGGGTGAGACCCAGTACTTC.

Many counts were recorded for this clonotype. The CDR3 loop is CASSQDRTGGFTGELFF. In DNA, the CDR3 is TGTGCCAGCAGCCAAGACCGGACAGGGGGTTTCACCGGGGAGCTGTTTTTT. The rearrangement links TRBV4-2 to TRBJ2-2; 10 bases map to TRBD1. Trimming cost V 0 bases and J 4 bases; bases outside gene matches: 5. Per germline, CDR1 LGHNA and CDR2 YNFKEQ. The length of the CDR3 is 17 residues.

This clonotype appeared many times. The rearrangement links TRBV11-3 to TRBJ2-5, with D tentatively TRBD1 (5 bases). V dropped 0 bases and J dropped 5 bases, with 10 bases sitting between them. Germline V gene sequence: CDR1 SGHNT, CDR2 YENEEA. The CDR3 extends over 14 amino acids. The CDR3 here is CASSLDGALETQYF. Written as DNA, the CDR3 is TGTGCCAGCAGCTTAGATGGGGCACTGGAGACCCAGTACTTC.

This clonotype has a count of ten or more. The V call is TRBV10-3, the J call TRBJ1-2; weak D call: TRBD1 (6 bases). The V and J ends lost 8 bases and 1 base respectively, with 11 bases between them. The CDR3 contains 13 residues. Germline lookup yields CDR1 ENHRY and CDR2 SYGVKD. The CDR3 loop is CAIGQSFNYGYTF. DNA for the CDR3: TGTGCCATCGGACAGTCTTTTAACTATGGCTACACCTTC.

This clonotype has just one count. This chain joins TRBV4-3 and TRBJ2-4, with 9 bases identical to TRBD2. Germline V gives CDR1 LGHNA, CDR2 YSLEER. This CDR3 has 16 residues. V dropped 1 base and J dropped 4; count of bases not matched to a gene: 5. CDR3 residues: CASSQAAGGRKNIQYF. CDR3 bases: TGCGCCAGCAGCCAAGCAGCGGGGGGCAGAAAAAACATTCAGTACTTC.

This clonotype was detected many times. The J gene is TRBJ1-5, the V gene TRBV20-1, with D possibly TRBD1 on 5 matching bases. Germline V CDR1 and CDR2: DFQATT, SNEGSKA (reference sequence). The CDR3 consists of 12 residues. With 5 bases removed from V and 9 bases from J, the gap between germline ends came to 14 bases. CDR3 sequence: CSAGARGRPQHF. The DNA of the CDR3 is TGCAGTGCTGGGGCTCGGGGCCGGCCCCAGCATTTT.

This clonotype has ten or more counts. This chain joins TRBV7-2 and TRBJ1-2; no firm D call. Germline CDR1 is SGHTA and CDR2 is FQGNSA. The V gene lost 10 bases and the J gene lost 7 bases, with 10 bases spanning the gap. The CDR3 has 10 amino acids. CDR3 protein: CAIWVGGYTF. CDR3 DNA sequence: TGTGCCATCTGGGTGGGTGGCTACACCTTC.

This clonotype appeared many times. This chain uses TRBV11-2 with TRBJ2-7; a weak D match, TRBD1 (5 bases). Trimming cost V 5 bases and J 4 bases, with 18 bases left between them. From germline, CDR1 is SGHAT and CDR2 FQNNGV. This CDR3 has 15 residues. CDR3 bases: TGTGCCAGCAGCCATCCCCTGCAGGGTGCTTACGAGCAGTACTTC. Amino acid sequence: CASSHPLQGAYEQYF. Combining the CDR3 with reference TRBV11-2 and TRBJ2-7 gives the whole variable domain EAGVAQSPRYKIIEKRQSVAFWCNPISGHATLYWYQQILGQGPKLLIQFQNNGVVDDSQLPKDRFSAERLKGVDSTLKIQPAKLEDSAVYLCASSHPLQGAYEQYFGPGTRLTVT.

This clonotype was seen many times. This CDR3 reads CASSTGGLTDTQYF. Here the CDR3 DNA reads TGTGCCAGCAGTACGGGAGGGCTCACAGATACGCAGTATTTT. The chain recombines TRBV12-3 or TRBV12-4 with TRBJ2-3; 8 nucleotides line up with TRBD2. The CDR3 runs 14 residues. Unmatched junction bases numbered 3, after V lost 5 bases and J lost 2 bases.

This clonotype was picked up many times. The chain couples TRBV12-3 or TRBV12-4 to TRBJ2-7, with unresolved D. The CDR3 totals 12 residues. Trimming stripped 5 bases from V and 7 bases from J, with 12 bases between. CDR3 DNA: TGTGCCAGCAGTCCAAAAGTAGGGGAGCAGTACTTC. Amino acids: CASSPKVGEQYF.

Ten or more counts support this clonotype. This chain joins TRBV27 and TRBJ2-5, with D tentatively TRBD2 (5 bases). Trimming removed 6 bases from V and 1 base from J, with 18 bases in between. Germline CDR1 is MNHEY and CDR2 is SMNVEV (reference sequence). The CDR3 runs to 16 residues. DNA for the CDR3: TGTGCCAGCAGCCGCGTACTCAACAGCGGCCAAGAGACCCAGTACTTC. It codes for CASSRVLNSGQETQYF.

Ten or more counts support this clonotype. This chain connects TRBV4-2 to TRBJ1-5, with D tentatively TRBD1 (5 bases). The V end lost 3 bases, the J end lost 4 bases, and 13 bases lay between the germline ends. The CDR3 contains 15 residues. Germline-derived CDR1 and CDR2 are LGHNA and YNFKEQ. In DNA, the CDR3 is TGTGCCAGCAGCCATCTTGACAGATCGAATCAGCCCCAGCATTTT. The encoded protein is CASSHLDRSNQPQHF.

This clonotype has ten or more counts. In DNA form, the CDR3 reads TGTGCCAGCAGTGGACCCAACCCGTCCTATGGCTACACCTTC. Protein product: CASSGPNPSYGYTF. This sequence joins TRBV12-3 or TRBV12-4 and TRBJ1-2; D is unclear. Trimming shortened V by 5 bases and J by 4 bases, and 14 bases separated the two germline ends. CDR3 length: 14 amino acids.

A word on this clonotype: A read error may account for a junction end that differs from germline. The rearrangement links TRBV4-2 to TRBJ2-7; D remains unclear. Germline lookup yields CDR1 LGHNA and CDR2 YNFKEQ. The CDR3 sequence is 14 residues long. CDR3 sequence: CAISQGRISYEQYF. CDR3 bases: TGTGCCATCAGCCAAGGACGGATCTCCTACGAGCAGTACTTC.

This clonotype was seen at least ten times. The rearrangement uses TRBV20-1 and TRBJ2-1; D is ambiguous. The CDR3 loop spans 9 amino acids. Germline CDR1 and CDR2: DFQATT and SNEGSKA (reference sequence). V shed 3 bases and J shed 10 bases, with 4 bases lying between them. CDR3 protein: CSARGEQFF. The DNA for the CDR3 is TGCAGTGCTAGGGGCGAGCAGTTCTTC.

This clonotype came up many times. This sequence joins TRBV5-1 and TRBJ2-5, with TRBD1 identical over 8 bases. Germline CDR1 reads SGHRS; CDR2 reads YFSETQ. The CDR3 consists of 14 residues. Unmatched junction bases numbered 2, after V lost 2 bases and J lost 2 bases. In nucleotides, the CDR3 is TGCGCCAGCAGCTTCAGGGGGCGTCAAGAGACCCAGTACTTC. Translating gives CASSFRGRQETQYF.

In its sample, this clonotype was seen many times. The chain combines TRBV27 with TRBJ2-2; either TRBD1 or TRBD2 may fit D (5 bases each). CDR1 MNHEY and CDR2 SMNVEV come from the germline V gene (reference sequence). Trimming left V 2 bases short and J 7 bases short, with 17 bases between. There are 16 residues in the CDR3. CDR3 sequence (DNA): TGTGCCAGCAGTTTAGCAATGGGGGATCTGCTCGGGGAGCTGTTTTTT. It codes for CASSLAMGDLLGELFF.

There are many counts of this clonotype. V usage is TRBV10-3 and J usage is TRBJ2-7, with D possibly matching TRBD1 (5 bases). CDR3 length: 11 amino acids. The ends were cut back, 3 bases at V and 6 bases at J, with 6 bases in the middle. The V gene's germline CDR1 is ENHRY and CDR2 SYGVKD. The CDR3 is CAISERGEQYF. The CDR3 nucleotides are TGTGCCATCAGTGAAAGGGGCGAGCAGTACTTC.

This clonotype was detected many times. The chain joins TRBV12-3 or TRBV12-4 to TRBJ1-6, with a weak D call TRBD1 (6 bases). Trimming shortened V by 7 bases and J by 0 bases, and 10 bases separated the two germline ends. This CDR3 has 15 amino acids. CDR3 protein: CASTGGRSYNSPLHF. As DNA, the CDR3 is TGTGCCAGCACGGGGGGCCGCTCCTATAATTCACCCCTCCACTTT.

This clonotype was observed many times. The genes are TRBV7-9 and TRBJ2-3; TRBD1 matches at 9 bases. The length of the CDR3 is 14 residues. J lost 3 bases, V lost 4 bases, and 2 bases had no gene match. Germline CDR1 SEHNR, CDR2 FQNEAQ (reference sequence). CDR3 residues: CASSSGTGTDTQYF. For the CDR3, the DNA is TGTGCCAGCAGCTCCGGGACAGGGACAGATACGCAGTATTTT.

This clonotype occurred many times. This chain links TRBV20-1 with TRBJ1-1; D uncertain. V gave up 7 bases and J gave up 0 bases, with 12 bases separating them. The germline CDR1 and CDR2 sequences are DFQATT and SNEGSKA (reference sequence). The CDR3 contains 13 residues. CDR3: CSGERYMNTEAFF. CDR3 in DNA: TGCAGTGGGGAAAGGTATATGAACACTGAAGCTTTCTTT.

This clonotype was seen ten or more times. The J gene is TRBJ2-3, the V gene TRBV7-3, with unresolved D. The germline V gene encodes CDR1 SGHTA and CDR2 FQGTGA. Trimming shortened V by 0 bases and J by 9 bases, and 7 bases separated the two germline ends. The CDR3 totals 12 residues. This CDR3 is CASSLTSSTQYF. The CDR3 nucleotides read TGTGCCAGCAGCTTAACTAGTAGCACGCAGTATTTT.

The table lists this clonotype with many counts. This chain links TRBV7-9 with TRBJ2-1, with 8 bases matching TRBD1. Germline V gene data show CDR1 as SEHNR and CDR2 as FQNEAQ (reference sequence). After removal of 8 bases from V and 4 bases from J, the junction contained 10 bases not matched to a gene. This CDR3 comprises 15 residues. The CDR3 region is CASLSRTGSYNEQFF. The CDR3 region has the DNA TGTGCCAGCCTTTCCCGGACAGGGTCGTACAATGAGCAGTTCTTC.

Many counts were recorded for this clonotype. The rearrangement links TRBV5-1 to TRBJ2-2; D may be TRBD1 (5 bases). CDR1 is SGHRS and CDR2 is YFSETQ in the germline V gene. With 5 bases removed from V and 1 base from J, the gap between germline ends came to 9 bases. The CDR3 contains 14 residues. CDR3 coding DNA: TGCGCCAGCAGGGCAGGGCGGAACACCGGGGAGCTGTTTTTT. Translation: CASRAGRNTGELFF.

There are many counts of this clonotype. The chain uses TRBV15 and TRBJ1-2; 8 nucleotides align to TRBD1. Germline CDR1 LNHNV, CDR2 YYDKDF (reference sequence). This CDR3 spans 15 amino acids. With 2 bases clipped from V and 5 bases from J, the junction kept 7 bases outside the gene matches. The CDR3 loop is CATSRPDRVIYGYTF. CDR3 nucleotide sequence: TGTGCCACCAGCAGACCGGACAGGGTGATATATGGCTACACCTTC.

This clonotype was seen repeatedly, ten times or more. The chain uses TRBV2 and TRBJ2-2; 7 positions match TRBD1. The germline V gene encodes CDR1 SNHLY and CDR2 FYNNEI. The CDR3 runs to 13 residues. The junction had 5 bases not matched to a gene; V was cut back by 7 bases and J by 6 bases. CDR3: CASMPDRAGELFF. CDR3 in DNA: TGTGCCAGCATGCCTGACAGGGCCGGGGAGCTGTTTTTT. The whole variable domain, filled in from reference TRBV2 and TRBJ2-2, reads EPEVTQTPSHQVTQMGQEVILRCVPISNHLYFYWYRQILGQKVEFLVSFYNNEISEKSEIFDDQFSVERPDGSNFTLKIRSTKLEDSAMYFCASMPDRAGELFFGEGSRLTVL.

Many counts were recorded for this clonotype. V and J are TRBV11-1 and TRBJ2-1; TRBD2 agrees at 11 bases. The V and J ends lost 0 bases and 8 bases, in that order; junction bases with no gene match: 15. Per the germline V gene, CDR1 is SGHAT and CDR2 is FQDESV (reference sequence). This CDR3 region has 19 residues. The CDR3 here is CASSLAPKGLAGLNDEQFF. CDR3 sequence (DNA): TGTGCCAGCAGCTTAGCGCCAAAAGGACTAGCGGGTCTGAACGATGAGCAGTTCTTC.

This clonotype was observed many times. The V and J genes are TRBV6-2 or TRBV6-3 and TRBJ1-1; D possibly corresponds to TRBD1 (5 bases). CDR3 size: 17 residues. V gave up 6 bases and J gave up 1 base, with 21 bases separating them. Germline loops: CDR1 MNHEY, CDR2 SVGEGT. The CDR3 DNA reads TGTGCCAGCAGACCGCTTACACGAGGGGCGGGGAACACTGAAGCTTTCTTT. This gives the protein CASRPLTRGAGNTEAFF.

The chain employs TRBV7-8 and TRBJ2-4; TRBD2 aligns across 7 bases. The CDR3 runs to 17 residues. Per the germline V gene, CDR1 is SGHVS and CDR2 is FQNEAQ. The V gene end was trimmed by 1 base and the J gene end by 3 bases; junction bases not matched to a gene: 9. As DNA, the CDR3 is TGTGCCAGCAGCTTAGAAGTGCGGGAGACGGTCAAAAACATTCAGTACTTC. It specifies CASSLEVRETVKNIQYF.